Ten or more counts support the clone carrying this TCR beta chain. Its antigen remains unidentified. Unfractionated whole blood was the source from which total RNA was extracted. This entry comes from a study of human T cells and chemical hapten exposure. Study-wide context: The study traced per-sample TCR yield variation mainly to small differences in pooled library volumes.

General study results and limits: DPC sensitization left the count of TCRs above 1 in 1000 unchanged.

Trimming took off 4 bases at V and 9 bases at J, with 10 bases between the two ends. CDR3 size: 12 residues. Germline V CDR1 and CDR2: MNHNY, SVGAGI (reference sequence). Individual cDNA molecules had unique molecular identifiers attached to them by the library. Original analysis: Counting gave a median of about 89,000 TCRs per sample, with values ranging from 23,224 to 690,600. Via MiXCR, TCRdb re-called the reads, giving one row per CDR3 protein. It is TCRdb's table, rather than the study itself, that gives the V and J calls and clone size. The sample records about 120,000 distinct CDR3 sequences, 8% to 9.5% being singletons.

The sequencing sample was made of whole blood. The chain recombines TRBV6-6 with TRBJ2-1; D may be TRBD2 (6 bases). This receptor was taken from a human donor in good health. Some clones in this sample may be carry-over from other donors' samples. CDR3: CASSSGLPEQFF. The CDR3 nucleotides are TGTGCCAGCAGTTCCGGACTACCTGAGCAGTTCTTC.